This is a list of T cell receptor beta chains from one sample in a study of T cell changes during pregnancy in multiple sclerosis. The data were produced by immunoSEQ multiplex PCR, yet TCRdb's version contains in-frame clones alone and is incomplete. The sample has approximately 110,000 clones; roughly 92% are singletons. Sequenced here: peripheral blood, sampled after pregnancy. These receptors were taken from a female donor with multiple sclerosis, enrolled in a pregnancy study. The CDR3 runs from the conserved cysteine through the conserved F or W. D genes are given only for firm matches. The listing skips clone size in some rows; elsewhere it reads once, few, many or a size class.

clone size	V gene	J gene	D gene	CDR3 protein	CDR3 DNA
.	TRBV6-1	TRBJ2-1	.	CASSPRDNEQFF	TGTGCCAGCAGTCCCCGGGACAATGAGCAGTTCTTC
.	TRBV6-5	TRBJ2-1	.	CASKSLGSEQFF	TGTGCCAGCAAATCCCTAGGCAGTGAGCAGTTCTTC
.	TRBV5-1	TRBJ2-1	TRBD2	CASSFERGGGNYNEQFF	TGCGCCAGCAGCTTCGAGCGGGGGGGCGGGAATTACAATGAGCAGTTCTTC
once	TRBV11-3	TRBJ1-1	.	CASSSLGQTTEAFF	TGTGCCAGCAGCTCTCTCGGACAGACGACTGAAGCTTTCTTT
.	TRBV15	TRBJ2-3	.	CATSRAPNIVPYF	TGTGCCACCAGCAGAGCACCGAACATTGTACCGTATTTT
.	TRBV9	TRBJ1-3	.	CASSVGGNAGNTIYF	TGTGCCAGCAGCGTGGGGGGTAACGCTGGAAACACCATATATTTT
few	TRBV7-9	TRBJ2-7	.	CASSDSQGWYYEQYF	TGTGCCAGCAGCGACTCCCAGGGGTGGTACTACGAGCAGTACTTC
.	TRBV9	TRBJ2-2	TRBD2	CASSRGGGGATGELFF	TGTGCCAGCAGCCGAGGAGGCGGGGGGGCCACCGGGGAGCTGTTTTTT
.	TRBV6-5	TRBJ1-6	TRBD1	CASSYGDRGNSPLHF	TGTGCCAGCAGTTACGGAGACAGGGGTAATTCACCCCTCCACTTT
.	TRBV18	TRBJ1-2	TRBD1	CASSPTFGTENGYTF	TGTGCCAGCTCACCTACATTCGGGACAGAAAATGGCTACACCTTC
.	TRBV5-8	TRBJ2-7	.	CASSLWTKRYEQYF	TGTGCCAGCAGCTTGTGGACTAAACGCTACGAGCAGTACTTC
.	TRBV10-3	TRBJ1-4	.	CATRGGDTTNEKLFF	TGTGCGACCCGGGGGGGGGATACAACTAATGAAAAACTGTTTTTT
.	TRBV19	TRBJ1-4	.	CASHRARKANEKLFF	TGTGCCAGCCACAGGGCGCGGAAGGCTAATGAAAAACTGTTTTTT
.	TRBV5-6	TRBJ1-6	TRBD1	CASSLGGQGDSPLHF	TGTGCCAGCAGCTTGGGGGGACAGGGGGATTCACCCCTCCACTTT
few	TRBV6-4	TRBJ1-6	TRBD1	CASRDRENSPLHF	TGTGCCAGCAGGGACAGGGAGAATTCACCCCTCCACTTT
.	TRBV21-1	TRBJ2-5	.	CASSFRSGVLSSMGETQYF	TGTGCCAGCAGCTTTCGGAGTGGCGTACTCTCCTCGATGGGAGAGACCCAGTACTTC
once	TRBV2	TRBJ2-5	TRBD2	CASSGGLVQETQYF	TGTGCCAGCAGCGGCGGACTAGTACAAGAGACCCAGTACTTC
.	TRBV6-1	TRBJ1-6	TRBD1	CASIQGGKYNSPLHF	TGTGCCAGCATCCAGGGGGGCAAATATAATTCACCCCTCCACTTT
.	TRBV7-9	TRBJ2-3	.	CASSFIPTGGSGTDTQYF	TGTGCCAGCAGCTTTATCCCTACCGGCGGGTCAGGCACAGATACGCAGTATTTT
.	TRBV15	TRBJ2-7	TRBD1	CATSRDPGGKKYEQYF	TGTGCCACCAGCAGAGATCCAGGGGGCAAGAAATACGAGCAGTACTTC
.	TRBV7-9	TRBJ2-3	TRBD1	CASSVDRAVNTQYF	TGTGCCAGCAGCGTAGACAGGGCCGTTAATACGCAGTATTTT
.	TRBV9	TRBJ2-2	TRBD2	CASSVGSGGALSGELFF	TGTGCCAGCAGCGTAGGTAGCGGGGGGGCCTTGAGCGGGGAGCTGTTTTTT
.	TRBV30	TRBJ1-1	TRBD1	CAWSVPGTANTEAFF	TGTGCCTGGAGTGTTCCCGGGACAGCTAACACTGAAGCTTTCTTT
.	TRBV7-3	TRBJ1-3	TRBD1	CASSLNPAGQPHSGNTIYF	TGTGCCAGCAGCTTAAATCCGGCGGGACAGCCCCACTCTGGAAACACCATATATTTT
.	TRBV25-1	TRBJ2-3	.	CASSEYGNRQLYPDTQYF	TGTGCCAGCAGTGAATATGGGAATAGACAGCTCTATCCAGATACGCAGTATTTT
.	TRBV11-3	TRBJ2-2	TRBD2	CASTGGLDTGELFF	TGTGCCAGTACGGGGGGGCTGGACACCGGGGAGCTGTTTTTT
.	TRBV5-1	TRBJ2-7	TRBD2	CASSLAGGVAYEQYF	TGCGCCAGCAGCTTGGCCGGGGGGGTAGCCTACGAGCAGTACTTC
.	TRBV10-3	TRBJ1-1	TRBD1	CAISQGAILTEAFF	TGTGCCATCAGCCAGGGGGCGATTCTCACTGAAGCTTTCTTT
.	TRBV7-9	TRBJ1-4	TRBD1	CASSLARDRNEKLFF	TGTGCCAGCAGCTTAGCCCGGGACAGAAATGAAAAACTGTTTTTT
.	TRBV7-7	TRBJ2-5	.	CASSLVGRGQETQYF	TGTGCTAGCAGCTTAGTGGGACGGGGGCAAGAGACCCAGTACTTC